These 2 T cell receptor beta chains were sequenced from one sample in a study of blood T cell repertoires in COVID-19. Assay: immunoSEQ multiplex PCR; the TCRdb copy retains only in-frame clones and omits some. Of about 160,000 clones in the sample, roughly four fifths were seen once. The specimen was peripheral blood. These receptors were taken from a woman older than 75 with acute or convalescent COVID-19.

The rearrangement links TRBV2 to TRBJ2-7, with a tentative D call TRBD2 (5 bases). Germline CDR1 and CDR2: SNHLY and FYNNEI. Trimming pared 3 bases from V and 2 bases from J, leaving 8 bases between. CDR3 length: 13 residues. CDR3 protein: CASSDLGAYEQYF. The CDR3, as DNA: TGTGCCAGCAGTGACCTGGGAGCCTACGAGCAGTACTTC.

The genes are TRBV7-6 and TRBJ2-1; tentatively, D is TRBD2 (6 bases). Germline assignment: CDR1 SGHVS and CDR2 FNYEAQ. The CDR3 spans 16 residues. The V gene lost 5 bases and the J gene lost 2 bases, with 16 bases spanning the gap. The CDR3 sequence is CASSPSGVPAYNEQFF. CDR3 sequence (DNA): TGTGCCAGCAGCCCCTCGGGAGTGCCAGCCTACAATGAGCAGTTCTTC. Full variable domain (rest looked up from reference TRBV7-6 and TRBJ2-1): GAGVSQSPRYKVTKRGQDVALRCDPISGHVSLYWYRQALGQGPEFLTYFNYEAQQDKSGLPNDRFSAERPEGSISTLTIQRTEQRDSAMYRCASSPSGVPAYNEQFFGPGTRLTVL.